This T cell receptor (beta chain) was captured by sequencing in a study of T cell responses to AZD1222 COVID-19 vaccine. Overall study context: Second doses that came at about 4 or about 12 weeks were put together.

Regarding the study as a whole: Repertoire sampling happened only post peak T cell response. Only a handful of AZD1222 recipients were seropositive at baseline. Close to half of all spike-specific TCRs reportedly target regions of the variants that are unmutated.

The data were produced by immunoSEQ multiplex PCR, yet TCRdb's version contains in-frame clones alone and is incomplete. The table records 150,000 to 200,000 clones, about nine tenths of them present only once. Germline CDR1 reads KGHSH; CDR2 reads LQKENI. The CDR3 loop spans 13 amino acids. The V end was cut by 4 bases, the J end by 1 base, with 7 bases between. Notes on this clone: What it recognizes is unknown.

This specimen consisted of peripheral blood, obtained on day 0 of AZD1222 vaccination. V is TRBV18 and J is TRBJ1-1; unclear D gene. This clonotype was sampled from an adult in good health. CDR3 loop: CASSLRENTEAFF. The CDR3 coding sequence is TGTGCCAGCTCACTCCGAGAGAACACTGAAGCTTTCTTT.